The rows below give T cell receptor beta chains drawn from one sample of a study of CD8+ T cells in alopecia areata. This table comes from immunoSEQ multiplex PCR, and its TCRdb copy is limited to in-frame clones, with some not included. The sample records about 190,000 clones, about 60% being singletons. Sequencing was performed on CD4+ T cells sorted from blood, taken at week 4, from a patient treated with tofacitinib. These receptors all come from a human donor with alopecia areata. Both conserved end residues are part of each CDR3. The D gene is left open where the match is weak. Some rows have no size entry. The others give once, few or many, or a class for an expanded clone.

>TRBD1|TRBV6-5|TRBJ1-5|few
CASRPRDRVQPQHF
TGTGCCAGCAGACCCCGGGACAGGGTACAGCCCCAGCATTTT
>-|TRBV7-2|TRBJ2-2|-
CASSSMRSNTGELFF
TGTGCCAGCAGCTCTATGAGATCGAACACCGGGGAGCTGTTTTTT
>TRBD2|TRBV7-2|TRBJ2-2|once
CASSLTSGNTGELFF
TGTGCCAGCAGCCTGACTAGCGGCAACACCGGGGAGCTGTTTTTT
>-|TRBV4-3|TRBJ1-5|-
CATSTDYSNQPQHF
TGCGCCACCTCGACCGATTATAGCAATCAGCCCCAGCATTTT
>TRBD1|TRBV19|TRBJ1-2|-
CASKPRGRDYGYTF
TGTGCCAGTAAACCCAGGGGGCGAGACTATGGCTACACCTTC
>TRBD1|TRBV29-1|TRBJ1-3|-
CSVARTGGNTIYF
TGCAGCGTGGCCCGGACAGGGGGAAACACCATATATTTT
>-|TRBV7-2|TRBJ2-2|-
CASSLGAGELFF
TGTGCCAGCAGCTTAGGTGCCGGGGAGCTGTTTTTT
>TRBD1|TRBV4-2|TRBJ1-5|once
CASSQDRSRGHVNQPQHF
TGTGCCAGCAGCCAAGATCGAAGCAGGGGGCATGTCAATCAGCCCCAGCATTTT
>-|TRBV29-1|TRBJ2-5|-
CSVEVGVWETQYF
TGCAGCGTTGAGGTGGGAGTGTGGGAGACCCAGTACTTC
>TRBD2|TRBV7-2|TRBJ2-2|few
CASSLAAVTSGTNTGELFF
TGTGCCAGCAGCTTAGCGGCGGTGACTAGCGGGACGAACACCGGGGAGCTGTTTTTT
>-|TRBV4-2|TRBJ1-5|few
CASSLKTGNQPQHF
TGTGCCAGCAGCCTAAAAACAGGGAATCAGCCCCAGCATTTT
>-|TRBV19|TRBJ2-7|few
CATSGDTNSYEQYF
TGTGCCACCTCCGGGGACACCAACTCCTACGAGCAGTACTTC
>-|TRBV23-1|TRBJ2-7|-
CASSQSPLKRTSYEQYF
TGCGCCAGCAGTCAATCCCCCCTTAAGCGGACCTCCTACGAGCAGTACTTC
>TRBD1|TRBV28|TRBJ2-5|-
CASSLWGGQEETQYF
TGTGCCAGCAGTTTATGGGGGGGACAGGAAGAGACCCAGTACTTC
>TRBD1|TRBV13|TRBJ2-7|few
CASSLASGQGNEQYF
TGTGCCAGCAGCTTAGCCTCGGGACAGGGGAACGAGCAGTACTTC
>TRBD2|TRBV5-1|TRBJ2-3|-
CASSSLAGRDTQYF
TGCGCCAGCAGCTCCTTAGCGGGAAGGGATACGCAGTATTTT
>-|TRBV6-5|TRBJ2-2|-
CASNRVDTGELFF
TGTGCCAGCAACAGGGTCGACACCGGGGAGCTGTTTTTT
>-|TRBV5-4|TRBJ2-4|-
CASSSYSRGASKNIQYF
TGTGCCAGCAGCTCCTACTCCCGGGGAGCCTCCAAAAACATTCAGTACTTC
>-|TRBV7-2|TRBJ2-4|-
CASSFQNIQYF
TGTGCCAGCAGCTTCCAAAACATTCAGTACTTC
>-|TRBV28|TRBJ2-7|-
CASSSPGLAYEQYF
TGTGCCAGCAGTTCCCCGGGACTGGCCTACGAGCAGTACTTC
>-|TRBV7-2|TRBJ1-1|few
CASSESDRSHPTGTEAFF
TGTGCCAGCAGCGAATCCGACAGGTCTCACCCCACGGGCACTGAAGCTTTCTTT
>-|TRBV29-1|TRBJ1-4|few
CSVQGNEKLFF
TGCAGCGTTCAGGGTAATGAAAAACTGTTTTTT